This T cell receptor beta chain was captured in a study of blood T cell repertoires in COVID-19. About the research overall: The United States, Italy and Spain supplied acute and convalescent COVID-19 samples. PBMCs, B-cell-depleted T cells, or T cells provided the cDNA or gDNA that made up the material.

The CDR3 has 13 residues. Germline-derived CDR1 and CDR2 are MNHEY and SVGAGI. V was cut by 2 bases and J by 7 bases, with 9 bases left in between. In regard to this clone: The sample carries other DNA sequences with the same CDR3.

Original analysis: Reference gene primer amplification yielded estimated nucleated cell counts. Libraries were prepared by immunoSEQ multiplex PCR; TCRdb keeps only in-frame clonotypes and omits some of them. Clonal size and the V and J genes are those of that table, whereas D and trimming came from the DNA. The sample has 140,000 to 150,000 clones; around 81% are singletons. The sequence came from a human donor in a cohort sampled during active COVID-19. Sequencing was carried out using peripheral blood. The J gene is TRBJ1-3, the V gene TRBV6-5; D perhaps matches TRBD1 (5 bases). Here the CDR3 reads CASSYGGGNTIYF. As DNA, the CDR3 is TGTGCCAGCAGTTACGGGGGAGGGAACACCATATATTTT.